One sample yielded the 32 T cell receptor beta chains listed below, sequenced in a study of cytomegalovirus exposure and HLA in healthy donors. PCR primers comprised 60 Vbeta and 13 Jbeta primers. This table comes from immunoSEQ multiplex PCR, and its TCRdb copy is limited to in-frame clones, with some not included. This table has 110,000 or so clones, about four fifths appearing once. Material: PBMCs. The receptors were gathered from a man aged 35 to 55 in good health and CMV-seronegative.

The rearrangement uses TRBV5-6 and TRBJ1-1; D may be TRBD1 (5 bases). This CDR3 is 15 amino acids long. CDR1 SGHDT and CDR2 YYEEEE come from the germline V gene. Trimming shortened V by 6 bases and J by 0 bases, and 15 bases separated the two germline ends. The CDR3 loop reads CASTSQGHMNTEAFF. DNA of the CDR3: TGTGCCAGCACCTCCCAGGGCCACATGAACACTGAAGCTTTCTTT.

The table lists this clone with a few counts. DNA for the CDR3: TGTGCCAGCAGTTACTCTCTAGCGGGAGTGTATGAGCAGTTCTTC. Translated: CASSYSLAGVYEQFF. The chain employs TRBV6-5 and TRBJ2-1; 10 bases fit TRBD2. Germline V CDR1 and CDR2: MNHEY, SVGAGI. CDR3 length: 15 amino acids. Trimming at V came to 0 bases and at J to 8 bases, leaving 4 bases not matched to a gene.

This clone was detected a few times. The CDR3 DNA sequence: TGCGCCAGCAGCCAAAGGGGACAGGGGGGAACTAATGAAAAACTGTTTTTT. Protein: CASSQRGQGGTNEKLFF. This chain uses TRBV4-3 with TRBJ1-4, with 11 bases fitting TRBD1. The CDR3 is 17 amino acids. V shed 2 bases, J shed 1 base, and the junction held 3 bases outside the gene matches. Germline-derived CDR1 and CDR2 are LGHNA and YSLEER.

The chain employs TRBV28 and TRBJ2-3, with 13 bases fitting TRBD2. Germline lookup yields CDR1 MDHEN and CDR2 SYDVKM. V shed 6 bases and J 4 bases; nucleotides not matched to a gene: 7. CDR3 length: 16 residues. CDR3 sequence: CASSTSGGARADTQYF. The CDR3 bases are TGTGCCAGCAGCACTAGCGGGGGGGCCCGGGCAGATACGCAGTATTTT.

The gene calls are TRBV4-1 and TRBJ2-7; TRBD2 matches at 8 bases. CDR1 MGHRA and CDR2 YSYEKL come from the germline V gene. V was pared by 1 base and J by 2 bases, with 4 bases of the junction left unmatched. The CDR3 loop spans 15 amino acids. Written as DNA, the CDR3 is TGCGCCAGCAGCCAAGGAGTACTAGCGGCCTACGAGCAGTACTTC. Amino acids: CASSQGVLAAYEQYF.

This sequence joins TRBV18 and TRBJ1-3; a weak D match, TRBD1 (6 bases). The germline V gene has CDR1 KGHSH and CDR2 LQKENI. CDR3 size: 15 residues. V was pared by 0 bases and J by 6 bases, with 12 bases between. CDR3 amino acids: CASSPPGARENTIYF. DNA for the CDR3: TGTGCCAGCTCACCACCGGGGGCTCGAGAAAACACCATATATTTT. Based on the CDR3 plus reference TRBV18 and TRBJ1-3, the full variable domain is NAGVMQNPRHLVRRRGQEARLRCSPMKGHSHVYWYRQLPEEGLKFMVYLQKENIIDESGMPKERFSAEFPKEGPSILRIQQVVRGDSAAYFCASSPPGARENTIYFGEGSWLTVV.

J is TRBJ2-3 and V is TRBV11-2; the D gene is possibly TRBD1 (6 bases). Germline V lookup: CDR1 SGHAT, CDR2 FQNNGV. V lost 3 bases, J lost 2 bases, and 12 bases lay in between. The CDR3 loop spans 15 amino acids. DNA for the CDR3: TGTGCCAGCAGCTTGTTGACAGGTCTCACAGATACGCAGTATTTT. Its translation: CASSLLTGLTDTQYF.

The V gene is TRBV12-5, the J gene TRBJ2-1; D possibly corresponds to TRBD2 (6 bases). V dropped 6 bases and J dropped 4 bases, with 19 bases sitting between them. The V gene's germline CDR1 is LGHNT and CDR2 FRNRAP. The CDR3 contains 16 residues. In DNA, the CDR3 is TGTGCTAGTGGGTCCCGGGACTCCGGAATTTACAATGAGCAGTTCTTC. Residues: CASGSRDSGIYNEQFF. Full variable domain (remainder filled in from reference TRBV12-5 and TRBJ2-1): DARVTQTPRHKVTEMGQEVTMRCQPILGHNTVFWYRQTMMQGLELLAYFRNRAPLDDSGMPKDRFSAEMPDATLATLKIQPSEPRDSAVYFCASGSRDSGIYNEQFFGPGTRLTVL.

This clone was seen just once. The rearrangement links TRBV7-9 to TRBJ1-2, with 10 nucleotides matching TRBD1. The CDR3 spans 14 residues. CDR1 SEHNR and CDR2 FQNEAQ come from the germline V gene (reference sequence). The V gene end was trimmed by 5 bases and the J gene end by 8 bases; junction bases not matched to a gene: 8. DNA for the CDR3: TGTGCCAGCAGCACCCCGGGACAGGGGCTCGGCTACACCTTC. Translated, it gives CASSTPGQGLGYTF.

This clone was detected only a few times. The chain employs TRBV19 and TRBJ2-7, with D possibly being TRBD1 (6 bases). The CDR3 totals 15 residues. Deletions cut 5 bases from V and 5 bases from J, with 19 bases between. CDR1 LNHDA and CDR2 SQIVND come from the germline V gene (reference sequence). The CDR3, as DNA: TGTGCCAGTAGTGCGACGGTCCAGGGGAGTCACGAGCAGTACTTC. Protein: CASSATVQGSHEQYF.

V is TRBV28 and J is TRBJ2-7, with a tentative D call TRBD1 (5 bases). Trimming stripped 4 bases from V and 6 bases from J, with 16 bases between. The CDR3 has 14 amino acids. CDR1 is MDHEN, CDR2 SYDVKM, per germline. CDR3 region: CASSSRWGWGEQYF. The CDR3 coding sequence is TGTGCCAGCAGTTCTCGTTGGGGCTGGGGCGAGCAGTACTTC.

This clone was observed once. The V call is TRBV5-1, the J call TRBJ2-5; weak D call: TRBD2 (6 bases). CDR1 and CDR2 from the germline V gene are SGHRS and YFSETQ. Trimming cost V 0 bases and J 0 bases, with 9 bases left between them. This CDR3 spans 15 amino acids. As DNA, the CDR3 is TGCGCCAGCAGCTTGGTGGGACTGTACCAAGAGACCCAGTACTTC. It translates to CASSLVGLYQETQYF. Looking up the rest from reference TRBV5-1 and TRBJ2-5 gives the full variable domain: KAGVTQTPRYLIKTRGQQVTLSCSPISGHRSVSWYQQTPGQGLQFLFEYFSETQRNKGNFPGRFSGRQFSNSRSEMNVSTLELGDSALYLCASSLVGLYQETQYFGPGTRLLVL.

The genes are TRBV7-8 and TRBJ2-7; 7 bases fit TRBD1. V lost 10 bases and J lost 2; bases outside the gene matches: 17. In germline, CDR1 is SGHVS, CDR2 FQNEAQ. This CDR3 region has 16 residues. The CDR3, as DNA: TGTGCCACTCGACGTCAGGGACAGCGTATTCCCTACGAGCAGTACTTC. It is translated as CATRRQGQRIPYEQYF.

The chain employs TRBV11-2 and TRBJ1-2, with D perhaps matching TRBD1 (6 bases). V was pared by 1 base and J by 8 bases, with 17 bases between. The CDR3 consists of 15 residues. Germline V gene data show CDR1 as SGHAT and CDR2 as FQNNGV. In DNA form, the CDR3 reads TGTGCCAGCAGCTTAGCCAAGGGACATTTGCAGGGCTACACCTTC. This encodes CASSLAKGHLQGYTF.

The rearrangement uses TRBV11-2 and TRBJ2-5; TRBD1 agrees at 10 bases. Germline V gene lookup returns CDR1 SGHAT and CDR2 FQNNGV. V was clipped by 1 base and J by 4 bases; unmatched bases: 0. The CDR3 length is 14 residues. CDR3 in DNA: TGTGCCAGCAGCTTAGGGACAGGGGGAGAGACCCAGTACTTC. This codes for CASSLGTGGETQYF.

The V call is TRBV7-8, the J call TRBJ2-5; 10 nucleotides match TRBD2. The CDR3 is 14 residues long. After removal of 5 bases from V and 3 bases from J, the junction contained 3 bases not matched to a gene. CDR1 is SGHVS and CDR2 is FQNEAQ in the germline V gene. DNA for the CDR3: TGTGCCAGCAGCGGACTAGCGGAGGAAGAGACCCAGTACTTC. Translated, it gives CASSGLAEEETQYF.

This rearrangement joins TRBV2 to TRBJ1-4; D perhaps matches TRBD1 (6 bases). The CDR3 extends over 13 amino acids. Trimming shortened V by 6 bases and J by 7 bases, and 12 bases separated the two germline ends. Germline V gene data show CDR1 as SNHLY and CDR2 as FYNNEI. The DNA for the CDR3 is TGTGCCAGCAGAAAGTGGACAGTTGAAAAACTGTTTTTT. It is translated as CASRKWTVEKLFF. Based on the CDR3 plus reference TRBV2 and TRBJ1-4, the full variable domain is EPEVTQTPSHQVTQMGQEVILRCVPISNHLYFYWYRQILGQKVEFLVSFYNNEISEKSEIFDDQFSVERPDGSNFTLKIRSTKLEDSAMYFCASRKWTVEKLFFGSGTQLSVL.

CDR3 amino acids: CASSYGLVPDTQYF. In DNA form, the CDR3 reads TGTGCCAGCAGTTACGGACTAGTCCCAGATACGCAGTATTTT. The chain is built from TRBV6-6 and TRBJ2-3, with 7 bases aligning to TRBD2. The germline V gene has CDR1 MNHNY and CDR2 SVGAGI (reference sequence). Trimming removed 2 bases from V and 4 bases from J; junction bases left unmatched: 3. The CDR3 has 14 amino acids.

The gene calls are TRBV2 and TRBJ2-7; D gene unclear. The CDR3 runs to 12 residues. Germline V gene lookup returns CDR1 SNHLY and CDR2 FYNNEI. Trimming stripped 7 bases from V and 0 bases from J, with 7 bases between. CDR3 nucleotide sequence: TGTGCCAGCACTGGCCGCTCCTACGAGCAGTACTTC. Its protein product is CASTGRSYEQYF.

The rearrangement joins TRBV29-1 to TRBJ2-1, with a weak D call TRBD1 (6 bases). This CDR3 contains 16 residues. Trimming left V 6 bases short and J 0 bases short, with 18 bases between. CDR1 is SQVTM and CDR2 is ANQGSEA in the germline V gene. CDR3 sequence (DNA): TGCAGCGTCTGGGGGCAGGGCGGTAGCTCCTACAATGAGCAGTTCTTC. This sequence encodes CSVWGQGGSSYNEQFF.

This rearrangement joins TRBV29-1 to TRBJ2-3; 7 bases are shared with TRBD2. Per the germline V gene, CDR1 is SQVTM and CDR2 is ANQGSEA. The trim removed 5 bases at V and 1 base at J, leaving 3 bases unmatched. The CDR3 covers 13 residues. The CDR3 loop is CSVSSGGTDTQYF. The CDR3 bases are TGCAGCGTTTCAAGCGGGGGCACAGATACGCAGTATTTT.

J is TRBJ2-5 and V is TRBV5-1; TRBD2 matches at 7 bases. V gave up 0 bases and J gave up 4 bases; unmatched junction bases: 15. Germline values: CDR1 SGHRS, CDR2 YFSETQ. The CDR3 runs to 18 residues. CDR3 in amino acids: CASSLDRGLGGGSETQYF. The CDR3 DNA sequence: TGCGCCAGCAGCTTGGATCGAGGGCTTGGGGGAGGGTCAGAGACCCAGTACTTC.

This chain uses TRBV2 with TRBJ1-5; 7 positions agree with TRBD1. This CDR3 has 14 amino acids. The trim removed 6 bases at V and 1 base at J, leaving 3 bases unmatched. Germline CDR1 SNHLY, CDR2 FYNNEI. The CDR3 sequence is CASSPTGSNQPQHF. The CDR3 bases are TGTGCCAGCAGCCCGACAGGGAGCAATCAGCCCCAGCATTTT.

The CDR3 loop reads CAWSTPGQGGYGYTF. CDR3 DNA sequence: TGTGCCTGGAGTACCCCAGGACAGGGGGGCTATGGCTACACCTTC. The V and J genes are TRBV30 and TRBJ1-2, with 10 bases identical to TRBD1. This CDR3 is built from 15 residues. V was pared by 2 bases and J by 4 bases, with 7 bases of the junction left unmatched. CDR1 and CDR2 (germline): GTSNPN, SVGIG (reference sequence).

V gene TRBV18 combines with J gene TRBJ2-1; TRBD1 is a possible D gene (5 bases). The V end was cut by 3 bases, the J end by 4 bases, with 13 bases between. The germline V gene has CDR1 KGHSH and CDR2 LQKENI. The CDR3 sequence is 15 residues long. CDR3 nucleotides: TGTGCCAGCTCACCGGGTTCAGGGCGATACAATGAGCAGTTCTTC. It codes for CASSPGSGRYNEQFF.

The rearrangement links TRBV18 to TRBJ1-3, with D uncertain. V was clipped by 3 bases and J by 2 bases, with 14 bases between them. Germline CDR1 reads KGHSH; CDR2 reads LQKENI. CDR3 length equals 16 residues. The CDR3 spells CASSPHPGVTGNTIYF. CDR3 sequence (DNA): TGTGCCAGCTCACCGCACCCCGGGGTAACTGGAAACACCATATATTTT.

The chain couples TRBV5-1 to TRBJ2-3; 9 positions match TRBD1. Germline assignment: CDR1 SGHRS and CDR2 YFSETQ. After removal of 1 base from V and 3 bases from J, the junction contained 3 bases not matched to a gene. This CDR3 contains 15 residues. The CDR3 loop is CASSLQDRGTDTQYF. DNA of the CDR3: TGCGCCAGCAGCTTGCAGGACAGGGGAACAGATACGCAGTATTTT.

This sequence joins TRBV19 and TRBJ1-5, with D possibly matching TRBD1 (6 bases). Germline V gene data show CDR1 as LNHDA and CDR2 as SQIVND (reference sequence). The CDR3 length is 16 residues. V gave up 5 bases and J gave up 0 bases, with 14 bases separating them. The CDR3 coding sequence is TGTGCCAGTAGTGAGGTAGGGACAAGTAGCAATCAGCCCCAGCATTTT. It encodes CASSEVGTSSNQPQHF.

The chain joins TRBV19 to TRBJ2-3; the D gene is possibly TRBD2 (7 bases). Germline CDR1 LNHDA, CDR2 SQIVND (reference sequence). CDR3 length: 14 amino acids. Trimming took off 8 bases at V and 4 bases at J, with 16 bases between the two ends. The CDR3: CASRTGGVADTQYF. CDR3 coding DNA: TGTGCCAGTCGTACGGGGGGCGTCGCAGATACGCAGTATTTT. Full variable domain (rest looked up from reference TRBV19 and TRBJ2-3): DGGITQSPKYLFRKEGQNVTLSCEQNLNHDAMYWYRQDPGQGLRLIYYSQIVNDFQKGDIAEGYSVSREKKESFPLTVTSAQKNPTAFYLCASRTGGVADTQYFGPGTRLTVL.

The V call is TRBV7-9, the J call TRBJ1-5; the D is unclear. CDR1 and CDR2 from the germline V gene are SEHNR and FQNEAQ (reference sequence). V was clipped by 1 base and J by 10 bases, with 11 bases between them. CDR3 length equals 13 residues. CDR3 coding DNA: TGTGCCAGCAGCTTAGAGCCCGACTTCCCCCAGCATTTT. As protein: CASSLEPDFPQHF.

V is TRBV6-5 and J is TRBJ2-1, with no clear D. Germline V gene data show CDR1 as MNHEY and CDR2 as SVGAGI. This CDR3 region has 13 residues. Between the trimmed V and J ends, which lost 0 bases and 10 bases, there was a span of 10 bases. DNA of the CDR3: TGTGCCAGCAGTTACTCGATTCTAGAGGAGCAGTTCTTC. This codes for CASSYSILEEQFF.

This clone was seen a few times. This chain links TRBV9 with TRBJ2-2; maybe TRBD2 (6 bases). Deletions cut 3 bases from V and 0 bases from J, with 18 bases between. Germline CDR1 SGDLS, CDR2 YYNGEE. This CDR3 has 18 residues. The CDR3 reads CASSEPLRGTANTGELFF. The CDR3 DNA follows: TGTGCCAGCAGCGAGCCCCTCCGGGGGACCGCGAACACCGGGGAGCTGTTTTTT.